The rows below give T cell receptor beta chains drawn from one sample of a study of T cells in Graves' hyperthyroidism and ophthalmopathy. MiXCR was run by TCRdb on the multiplex PCR reads, yielding one entry per CDR3 protein. This table holds 660,000 or so distinct CDR3 sequences, roughly 20% found once. The sequencing input was blood. The source is a young man with Graves' ophthalmopathy. The CDR3 runs from the conserved cysteine through the conserved F or W. The order of the fields is D gene, J gene, V gene, clone size, CDR3 protein, CDR3 DNA. A D gene is named only where the DNA matches it firmly. Only part of the rows carry a size: once, few, many, or a class if the clone is expanded.

TRBD2 TRBJ2-5 TRBV10-1 - CASSGGTSGQETQYF TGCGCCAGCAGCGGCGGGACTAGCGGACAAGAGACCCAGTACTTC
- TRBJ1-1 TRBV20-1 few CSARRETPNTEAFF TGCAGTGCTAGAAGAGAGACACCGAACACTGAAGCTTTCTTT
- TRBJ1-1 TRBV10-3 few CAISGPGAEAFF TGTGCCATCAGCGGGCCGGGTGCTGAAGCTTTCTTT
TRBD1 TRBJ1-2 TRBV5-6 - CASSLAAGTGAVLYGYTF TGTGCCAGCAGCTTGGCCGCCGGGACAGGGGCAGTTTTATATGGCTACACCTTC
TRBD1 TRBJ1-5 TRBV6-2/TRBV6-3 few CASSKTHRGPFSNQPQHF TGTGCCAGCAGTAAAACACACAGGGGCCCTTTTAGCAATCAGCCCCAGCATTTT
- TRBJ1-5 TRBV2 many CASNMDSNQPQHF TGTGCCAGCAACATGGATAGCAATCAGCCCCAGCATTTT
TRBD1 TRBJ2-7 TRBV19 - CASSIVAGTGFYEQYF TGTGCCAGTAGTATTGTGGCAGGGACAGGCTTCTACGAGCAGTACTTC
- TRBJ1-1 TRBV4-3 few CASSQDFSGSNTEAFF TGCGCCAGCAGCCAAGATTTTTCAGGGTCGAACACTGAAGCTTTCTTT
TRBD1 TRBJ2-1 TRBV20-1 - CSPYSRQGAVNEQFF TGCAGTCCATACTCCCGACAGGGGGCGGTTAATGAGCAGTTCTTC
TRBD1 TRBJ1-2 TRBV2 many CASTYWTGGAYGYTF TGTGCCAGCACGTATTGGACAGGGGGCGCCTATGGCTACACCTTC
TRBD1 TRBJ1-2 TRBV3-1 many CASSQESPRGRQGYTF TGTGCCAGCAGCCAAGAAAGTCCCAGGGGGCGGCAAGGCTACACCTTC
TRBD2 TRBJ2-1 TRBV28 many CASTGGRAVRNEQFF TGTGCCAGCACCGGCGGGAGGGCCGTTAGGAATGAGCAGTTCTTC
- TRBJ1-5 TRBV5-5 many CASSLSGQLGNQPQHF TGTGCCAGCAGCCTCTCCGGACAGTTGGGGAATCAGCCCCAGCATTTT
TRBD1 TRBJ2-3 TRBV5-6 many CASSDGTGDSDTQYF TGTGCCAGCAGCGACGGGACAGGGGACTCAGATACGCAGTATTTT
- TRBJ2-2 TRBV25-1 - CASLADTGELFF TGTGCCAGTTTAGCGGACACCGGGGAGCTGTTTTTT
TRBD1 TRBJ1-5 TRBV6-1 - CASTQDRDRASQPQHF TGTGCCAGCACCCAAGACCGGGACAGGGCTAGTCAGCCCCAGCATTTT
TRBD1 TRBJ1-2 TRBV11-1 many CASSLAPDGQGVGGYTF TGTGCCAGCAGCTTAGCGCCCGACGGGCAGGGGGTCGGTGGCTACACCTTC
- TRBJ1-1 TRBV11-2 many CASSLSLATEAFF TGTGCCAGCAGCTTAAGTCTGGCCACTGAAGCTTTCTTT
- TRBJ2-7 TRBV20-1 - CSARAPGPSYEQYF TGCAGTGCTAGAGCTCCGGGACCATCCTACGAGCAGTACTTC
TRBD1 TRBJ1-6 TRBV28 - CASSNRGPYNSPLHF TGTGCCAGCAGTAACAGGGGGCCGTATAATTCACCCCTCCACTTT
- TRBJ2-7 TRBV7-6 once CASSEGTLNSYEQYF TGTGCCAGCAGCGAGGGGACCCTCAACTCCTACGAGCAGTACTTC
- TRBJ2-7 TRBV6-2/TRBV6-3 - CASSYGDTLYEQYF TGTGCCAGCAGTTATGGGGACACATTATACGAGCAGTACTTC
TRBD1 TRBJ1-2 TRBV12-3/TRBV12-4 - CASSPGGAGYGYTF TGTGCCAGCAGTCCAGGGGGCGCTGGCTATGGCTACACCTTC
TRBD2 TRBJ2-7 TRBV2 - CASIRLTSSYEQYF TGTGCCAGTATTAGACTGACTAGCAGCTACGAGCAGTACTTC
TRBD2 TRBJ2-3 TRBV5-6 few CASSLGFGRGSDTQYF TGTGCCAGCAGCTTGGGTTTCGGGCGGGGGTCGGATACGCAGTATTTT
- TRBJ1-1 TRBV4-1 - CASSQARRTPTIF TGCGCCAGCAGCCAAGCCCGAAGGACTCCAACAATCTTT
TRBD1 TRBJ2-7 TRBV28 many CASSSGTERGYEQYF TGTGCCAGCAGTAGTGGGACAGAAAGGGGGTACGAGCAGTACTTC
TRBD1 TRBJ2-2 TRBV6-1 - CASEAGGTGELFF TGTGCCAGCGAGGCAGGGGGTACCGGGGAGCTGTTTTTT
TRBD2 TRBJ2-3 TRBV3-1 many CASSQRTSKDTQYF TGTGCCAGCAGCCAACGGACTAGTAAGGATACGCAGTATTTT
TRBD1 TRBJ2-3 TRBV20-1 few CSANGQGRDTQYF TGCAGTGCCAACGGACAGGGAAGAGATACGCAGTATTTT
- TRBJ2-5 TRBV19 - CARLLGRRNQETQYF TGTGCCAGACTATTAGGACGGAGGAATCAAGAGACCCAGTACTTC
TRBD1 TRBJ1-3 TRBV2 - CASSETRGRTGNTIYF TGTGCCAGCAGTGAAACCAGGGGGCGAACTGGAAACACCATATATTTT
- TRBJ1-4 TRBV18 few CASSPSNEKLFF TGTGCCAGCTCACCCTCGAATGAAAAACTGTTTTTT
- TRBJ1-4 TRBV20-1 - CSAKPEVGAPNEKLFF TGCAGTGCTAAGCCGGAGGTCGGCGCCCCTAATGAAAAACTGTTTTTT
TRBD1 TRBJ2-1 TRBV20-1 - CSVTTGTGEQFF TGCAGTGTCACGACTGGGACAGGTGAGCAGTTCTTC
- TRBJ2-5 TRBV4-2 many CASSQDRETQYF TGTGCCAGCAGCCAAGATCGTGAGACCCAGTACTTC
TRBD1 TRBJ1-1 TRBV18 many CASSLGTGWAEAFF TGTGCCAGCTCACTTGGGACAGGGTGGGCTGAAGCTTTCTTT
- TRBJ1-1 TRBV6-1 many CASFPGHLNTEAFF TGTGCCAGCTTTCCGGGACACCTGAACACTGAAGCTTTCTTT
- TRBJ2-7 TRBV11-2 many CASSSPRGRGGYEQYF TGTGCCAGCAGCTCCCCCCGGGGCAGGGGAGGGTACGAGCAGTACTTC
- TRBJ1-1 TRBV3-1 many CASSHESEAFF TGTGCCAGCAGCCATGAGAGTGAAGCTTTCTTT
- TRBJ1-1 TRBV28 - CASSLQFPAPEAFF TGTGCCAGCAGTTTGCAGTTCCCGGCCCCTGAAGCTTTCTTT
- TRBJ2-7 TRBV5-1 few CASSLGDGDSEQYF TGCGCCAGCAGCTTAGGGGACGGTGATAGCGAGCAGTACTTC
TRBD1 TRBJ2-3 TRBV29-1 few CSVLTGTSGDTQYF TGCAGCGTTTTGACAGGGACCTCGGGGGATACGCAGTATTTT
- TRBJ2-1 TRBV7-8 - CASSLDMVAVFDEQFF TGTGCCAGCAGCTTAGATATGGTAGCGGTTTTCGATGAGCAGTTCTTC
- TRBJ2-5 TRBV7-9 many CASSISSPGETQYF TGTGCCAGCAGCATATCTAGTCCAGGCGAGACCCAGTACTTC
TRBD2 TRBJ2-1 TRBV29-1 many CSVGAGSYNEQFF TGCAGCGTAGGAGCGGGATCCTACAATGAGCAGTTCTTC